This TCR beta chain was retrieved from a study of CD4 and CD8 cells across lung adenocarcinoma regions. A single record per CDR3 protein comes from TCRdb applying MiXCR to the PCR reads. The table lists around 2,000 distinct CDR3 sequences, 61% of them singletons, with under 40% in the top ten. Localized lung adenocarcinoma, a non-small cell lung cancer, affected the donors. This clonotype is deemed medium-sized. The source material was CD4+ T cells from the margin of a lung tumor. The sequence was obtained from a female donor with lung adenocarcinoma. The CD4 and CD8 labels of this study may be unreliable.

As DNA, the CDR3 is TGTGCCAGCAGCTCGGGACTTGGGACCGGGGAGCTGTTTTTT. This codes for CASSSGLGTGELFF. The chain recombines TRBV7-2 with TRBJ2-2; tentatively, D is TRBD2 (6 bases). Germline V gene sequence: CDR1 SGHTA, CDR2 FQGNSA. V dropped 4 bases and J dropped 5 bases, with 11 bases sitting between them. The CDR3 is 14 amino acids.